This entry is about one TCR beta chain. Germline V gene data show CDR1 as GTSNPN and CDR2 as SVGIG (reference sequence). The CDR3 runs 13 residues. V was pared by 2 bases and J by 4 bases, with 2 bases of the junction left unmatched. The sample belongs to a study of blood T cell repertoires in COVID-19. In the study overall: PBMCs, B-cell-depleted T cells, or T cells provided the cDNA or gDNA that made up the material.

The repertoire was sequenced with immunoSEQ multiplex PCR; TCRdb's copy has only in-frame clones and lacks some. The repertoire holds over 200,000 clones, about 70% seen once, with 3% to 3.5% in the top ten. Sequencing was carried out using peripheral blood. The TCR originated in a woman older than 75 with acute or convalescent COVID-19. The chain couples TRBV30 to TRBJ1-5; 7 bases agree with TRBD1. CDR3 protein: CAWSSTGNQPQHF. As DNA, the CDR3 is TGTGCCTGGAGTTCGACAGGGAATCAGCCCCAGCATTTT.